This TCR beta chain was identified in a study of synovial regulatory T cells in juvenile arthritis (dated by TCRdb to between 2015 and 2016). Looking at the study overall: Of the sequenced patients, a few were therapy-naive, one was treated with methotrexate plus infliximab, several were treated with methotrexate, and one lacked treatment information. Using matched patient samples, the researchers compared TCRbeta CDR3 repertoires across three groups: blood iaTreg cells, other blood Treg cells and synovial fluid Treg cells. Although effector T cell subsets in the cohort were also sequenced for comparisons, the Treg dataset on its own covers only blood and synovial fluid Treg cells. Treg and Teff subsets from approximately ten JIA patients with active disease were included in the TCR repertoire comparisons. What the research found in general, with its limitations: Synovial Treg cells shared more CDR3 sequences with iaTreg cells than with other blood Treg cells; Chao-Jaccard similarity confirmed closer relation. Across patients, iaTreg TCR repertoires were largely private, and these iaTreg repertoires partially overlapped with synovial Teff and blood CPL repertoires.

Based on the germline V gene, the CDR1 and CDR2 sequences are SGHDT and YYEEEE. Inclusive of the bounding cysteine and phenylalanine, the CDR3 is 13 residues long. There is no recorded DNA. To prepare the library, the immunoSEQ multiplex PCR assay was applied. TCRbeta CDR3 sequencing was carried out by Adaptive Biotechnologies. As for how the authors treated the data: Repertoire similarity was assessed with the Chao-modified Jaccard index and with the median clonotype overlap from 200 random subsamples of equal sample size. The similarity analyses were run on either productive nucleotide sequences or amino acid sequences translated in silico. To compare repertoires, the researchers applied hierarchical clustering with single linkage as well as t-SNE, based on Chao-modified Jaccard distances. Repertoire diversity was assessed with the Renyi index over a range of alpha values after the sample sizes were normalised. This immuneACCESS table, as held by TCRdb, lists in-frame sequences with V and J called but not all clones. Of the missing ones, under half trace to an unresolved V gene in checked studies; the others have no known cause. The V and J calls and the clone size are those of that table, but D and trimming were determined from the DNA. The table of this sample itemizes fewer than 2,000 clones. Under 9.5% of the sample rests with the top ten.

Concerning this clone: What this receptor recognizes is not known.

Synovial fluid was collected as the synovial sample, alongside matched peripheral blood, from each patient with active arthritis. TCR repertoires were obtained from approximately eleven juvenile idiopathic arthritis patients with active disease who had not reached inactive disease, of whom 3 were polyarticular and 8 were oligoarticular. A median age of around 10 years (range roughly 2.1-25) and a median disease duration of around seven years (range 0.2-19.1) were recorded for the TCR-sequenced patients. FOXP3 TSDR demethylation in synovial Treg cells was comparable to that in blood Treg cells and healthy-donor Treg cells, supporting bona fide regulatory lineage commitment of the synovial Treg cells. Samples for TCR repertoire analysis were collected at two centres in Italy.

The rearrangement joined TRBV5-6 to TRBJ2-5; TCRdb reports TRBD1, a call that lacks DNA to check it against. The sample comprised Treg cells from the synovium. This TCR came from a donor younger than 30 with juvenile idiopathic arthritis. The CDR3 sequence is CASSPQGSETQYF.